This passage covers 14 T cell receptor beta chains from one sample sequenced in a study of cytomegalovirus exposure and HLA in healthy donors. The PCR made use of 60 Vbeta and 13 Jbeta primers. TCRdb keeps only in-frame clones here, not all; method: immunoSEQ multiplex PCR. The sample yields 100,000 to 150,000 clones, around 8.5% seen once. The sequenced sample consisted of PBMCs. These receptors were collected from a man aged 35-49 years in good health and CMV-seronegative.

The table lists this clone with a few counts. The chain carries TRBV5-4 and TRBJ1-6; D uncertain. Looked up from germline, CDR1 is SGHNT and CDR2 is YYREEE (reference sequence). CDR3 size: 14 residues. Trimming took 1 base from V and 7 from J, leaving 9 bases between them. The CDR3 spells CASSLSGKNSPLHF. The CDR3 DNA sequence: TGTGCCAGCAGCTTGTCCGGTAAAAATTCACCCCTCCACTTT.

This clone qualifies as medium-sized. The genes are TRBV4-2 and TRBJ2-1, with TRBD1 matching over 8 bases. V shed 0 bases and J 8 bases; nucleotides not matched to a gene: 9. The CDR3 is 16 amino acids. The germline V gene has CDR1 LGHNA and CDR2 YNFKEQ. Here the CDR3 reads CASSQDKGQGSDEQFF. The CDR3 region has the DNA TGTGCCAGCAGCCAAGACAAAGGACAGGGTTCCGATGAGCAGTTCTTC.

This clone was detected a few times. The rearrangement links TRBV5-1 to TRBJ1-1; no clear D gene. The CDR3 is made up of 15 amino acids. Germline V gives CDR1 SGHRS, CDR2 YFSETQ. The ends were cut back, 0 bases at V and 6 bases at J, with 15 bases in the middle. CDR3 sequence reads: CASSLGLGRDSEAFF. The CDR3 DNA reads TGCGCCAGCAGCTTGGGACTGGGGAGGGATTCTGAAGCTTTCTTT.

This clone was picked up a small number of times. This chain connects TRBV4-1 to TRBJ1-2, with 9 positions matching TRBD1. The CDR3 has 17 residues. The germline V gene encodes CDR1 MGHRA and CDR2 YSYEKL. V shed 0 bases and J 4 bases; nucleotides not matched to a gene: 9. CDR3 region: CASSQDPSGTGLYGYTF. CDR3 DNA sequence: TGCGCCAGCAGCCAAGATCCCTCCGGGACAGGGCTCTATGGCTACACCTTC.

This clone was recorded a few times. V and J are TRBV28 and TRBJ1-6; 8 bases line up with TRBD1. This CDR3 is built from 14 residues. V shed 6 bases, J shed 5 bases, and the junction held 3 bases outside the gene matches. CDR1 MDHEN and CDR2 SYDVKM come from the germline V gene. CDR3 region: CASRPGQDNSPLHF. The CDR3 bases are TGTGCCAGCAGGCCGGGACAGGATAATTCACCCCTCCACTTT. Complete variable domain (other parts from reference TRBV28 and TRBJ1-6): DVKVTQSSRYLVKRTGEKVFLECVQDMDHENMFWYRQDPGLGLRLIYFSYDVKMKEKGDIPEGYSVSREKKERFSLILESASTNQTSMYLCASRPGQDNSPLHFGNGTRLTVT.

The chain employs TRBV15 and TRBJ2-1; D might be TRBD2 (5 bases). In germline, CDR1 is LNHNV, CDR2 YYDKDF (reference sequence). This CDR3 spans 14 amino acids. Trimming removed 0 bases from V and 10 bases from J, with 13 bases in between. In DNA, the CDR3 is TGTGCCACCAGCAGAGAAGGCGGGTCAGGCGAGCAGTTCTTC. It encodes CATSREGGSGEQFF. Combining the CDR3 with reference TRBV15 and TRBJ2-1 gives the whole variable domain DAMVIQNPRYQVTQFGKPVTLSCSQTLNHNVMYWYQQKSSQAPKLLFHYYDKDFNNEADTPDNFQSRRPNTSFCFLDIRSPGLGDTAMYLCATSREGGSGEQFFGPGTRLTVL.

This clone was recorded a few times. This sequence joins TRBV14 and TRBJ2-3, with D possibly being TRBD2 (6 bases). CDR1 and CDR2 (germline): SGHDN, FVKESK. The V gene lost 1 base and the J gene lost 2 bases, with 10 bases spanning the gap. This CDR3 spans 15 amino acids. The CDR3 nucleotides are TGTGCCAGCAGCCAAGGCCGCGGGACCACAGATACGCAGTATTTT. Its protein product is CASSQGRGTTDTQYF.

There are a few counts of this clone. V usage is TRBV7-2 and J usage is TRBJ2-7; possibly TRBD2 for D (6 bases). The CDR3 covers 17 residues. Trimming left V 1 base short and J 0 bases short, with 16 bases between. Germline CDR1 is SGHTA and CDR2 is FQGNSA. The CDR3 DNA reads as TGTGCCAGCAGCTTAGGGCCTGGGGGGATATACTCCTACGAGCAGTACTTC. Protein: CASSLGPGGIYSYEQYF.

This chain uses TRBV29-1 with TRBJ2-3, with TRBD1 identical over 8 bases. The germline V gene encodes CDR1 SQVTM and CDR2 ANQGSEA. The CDR3 spans 15 residues. The V segment lost 3 bases and the J segment 3 bases; nucleotides outside the gene matches: 8. The chain's CDR3 is CSVDTRGQRTDTQYF. The CDR3 nucleotides read TGCAGCGTTGATACCAGGGGGCAGAGGACAGATACGCAGTATTTT.

The J gene is TRBJ2-2, the V gene TRBV2; 13 positions agree with TRBD2. The CDR3 contains 17 residues. The germline V gene encodes CDR1 SNHLY and CDR2 FYNNEI. J was trimmed by 5 bases and V by 4 bases; bases with no gene match: 7. The CDR3 DNA sequence: TGTGCCAGCAGTGTGACTAGCGGGGGGAGAGGAACCGGGGAGCTGTTTTTT. Its protein is CASSVTSGGRGTGELFF.

This clone has a handful of counts. The V and J genes are TRBV5-1 and TRBJ2-2; 8 nucleotides match TRBD2. Germline V CDR1 and CDR2: SGHRS, YFSETQ. V shed 4 bases and J 0 bases; nucleotides not matched to a gene: 5. The CDR3 is 16 amino acids. The CDR3 here is CASSPRGGANTGELFF. CDR3 in DNA: TGCGCCAGCAGCCCCCGGGGGGGGGCGAACACCGGGGAGCTGTTTTTT. The entire variable domain, with the rest obtained from reference TRBV5-1 and TRBJ2-2, is as follows: KAGVTQTPRYLIKTRGQQVTLSCSPISGHRSVSWYQQTPGQGLQFLFEYFSETQRNKGNFPGRFSGRQFSNSRSEMNVSTLELGDSALYLCASSPRGGANTGELFFGEGSRLTVL.

There are a few counts of this clone. V is TRBV6-5 and J is TRBJ1-5; possible D gene TRBD1, 5 bases. There are 14 residues in the CDR3. CDR1 and CDR2 from the germline V gene are MNHEY and SVGAGI. V gave up 5 bases and J gave up 7 bases, with 15 bases separating them. The CDR3 loop reads CASSRGGSGQPQHF. In DNA, the CDR3 is TGTGCCAGCAGTCGGGGGGGTTCGGGGCAGCCCCAGCATTTT.

The V call is TRBV19, the J call TRBJ1-1, with 9 bases matching TRBD1. The CDR3 has 15 residues. Per the germline V gene, CDR1 is LNHDA and CDR2 is SQIVND (reference sequence). The V and J ends lost 5 bases and 4 bases, in that order; junction bases with no gene match: 8. The CDR3 bases are TGTGCCAGTAGTGCAGGGACAGGGTCCCCCACTGAAGCTTTCTTT. Translating it yields CASSAGTGSPTEAFF.

The chain is built from TRBV29-1 and TRBJ1-1, with TRBD1 matching 7 bases. The CDR3 sequence is 12 residues long. Germline V CDR1 and CDR2: SQVTM, ANQGSEA. With V trimmed by 5 bases and J by 5 bases, 5 bases remained unmatched. The CDR3 reads CSVNRGNTEAFF. CDR3 nucleotide sequence: TGCAGCGTTAACAGGGGAAATACTGAAGCTTTCTTT.